This T cell receptor beta chain was profiled in a study of T cells in Graves' hyperthyroidism and ophthalmopathy. Overall study: Blood was drawn when the patient was first diagnosed and still untreated. The study's findings and limits: Expanded thyroid clonotypes (above 0.001) were mostly also found in blood.

Ophthalmopathy patients all had a Clinical Activity Score of at least 3, a NOSPECS grade of at least 4 and disease under 3 months old. The study left out patients who had uncontrolled infection, other autoimmune disease, pregnancy or lactation. In regard to this clonotype: The target antigen is unknown.

Amplification of TCR beta CDR3 regions used RNA as the template. RT-PCR in the first round (using the HTBI primer set) targeted the TCR CDR3. TCRdb independently ran MiXCR on the multiplex PCR reads; one entry per CDR3 protein. The sample holds about 380,000 distinct CDR3 sequences, more than 12% seen once. What was sequenced was blood. This sequence originates from a woman aged 25-40 years with Graves' ophthalmopathy.

The CDR3 region has the DNA TGTGCCAGCAGCTTGGGAAGCGGGGGGCCTCCACTTACAGATACGCAGTATTTT. This sequence encodes CASSLGSGGPPLTDTQYF. The chain joins TRBV5-4 to TRBJ2-3; 9 bases match TRBD2. Germline assignment: CDR1 SGHNT and CDR2 YYREEE (reference sequence). CDR3 length: 18 amino acids. The V gene end was trimmed by 0 bases and the J gene end by 3 bases; junction bases not matched to a gene: 11.